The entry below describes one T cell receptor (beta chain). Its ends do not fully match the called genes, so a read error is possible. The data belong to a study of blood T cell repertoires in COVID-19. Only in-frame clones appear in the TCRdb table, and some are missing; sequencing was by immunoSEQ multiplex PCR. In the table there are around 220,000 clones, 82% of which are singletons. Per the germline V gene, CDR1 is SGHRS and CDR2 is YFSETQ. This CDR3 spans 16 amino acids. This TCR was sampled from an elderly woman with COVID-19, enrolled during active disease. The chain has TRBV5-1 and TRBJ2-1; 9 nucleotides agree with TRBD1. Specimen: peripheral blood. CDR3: CASSLGRTGASNEQFF. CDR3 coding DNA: TGCGCCAGCAGTTTGGGGAGGACAGGGGCTAGCAATGAGCAGTTCTTC.